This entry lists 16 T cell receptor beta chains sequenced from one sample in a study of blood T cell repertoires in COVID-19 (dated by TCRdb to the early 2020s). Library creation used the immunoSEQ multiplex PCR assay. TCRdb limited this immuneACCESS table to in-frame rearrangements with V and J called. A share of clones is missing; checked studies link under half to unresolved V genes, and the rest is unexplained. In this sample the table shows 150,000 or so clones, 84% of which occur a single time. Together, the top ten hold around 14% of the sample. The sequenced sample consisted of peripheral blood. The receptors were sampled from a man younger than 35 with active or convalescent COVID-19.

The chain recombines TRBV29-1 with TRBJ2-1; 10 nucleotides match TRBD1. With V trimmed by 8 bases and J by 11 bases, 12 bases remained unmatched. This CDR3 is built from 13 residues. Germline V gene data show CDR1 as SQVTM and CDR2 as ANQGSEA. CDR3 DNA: TGCAGCATTGCTTGGGGGGGACAGGGGAAGCAGTTCTTC. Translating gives CSIAWGGQGKQFF.

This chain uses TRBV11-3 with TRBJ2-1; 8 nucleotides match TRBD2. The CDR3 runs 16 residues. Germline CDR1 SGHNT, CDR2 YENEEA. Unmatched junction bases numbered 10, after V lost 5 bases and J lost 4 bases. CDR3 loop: CASSPSTSGKYNEQFF. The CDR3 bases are TGTGCCAGCAGCCCCTCAACTAGCGGCAAATACAATGAGCAGTTCTTC.

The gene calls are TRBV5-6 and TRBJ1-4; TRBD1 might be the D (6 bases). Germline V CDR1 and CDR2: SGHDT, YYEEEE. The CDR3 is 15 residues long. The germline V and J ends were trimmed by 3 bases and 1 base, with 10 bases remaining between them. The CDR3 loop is CASSYTGLTNEKLFF. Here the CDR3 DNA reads TGTGCCAGCAGCTATACAGGGCTAACTAATGAAAAACTGTTTTTT.

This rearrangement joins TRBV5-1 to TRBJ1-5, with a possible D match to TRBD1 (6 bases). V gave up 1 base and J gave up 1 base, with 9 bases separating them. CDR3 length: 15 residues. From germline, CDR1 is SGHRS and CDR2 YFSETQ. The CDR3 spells CASSLLGASNQPQHF. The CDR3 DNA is TGCGCCAGCAGCTTGTTGGGGGCGAGCAATCAGCCCCAGCATTTT.

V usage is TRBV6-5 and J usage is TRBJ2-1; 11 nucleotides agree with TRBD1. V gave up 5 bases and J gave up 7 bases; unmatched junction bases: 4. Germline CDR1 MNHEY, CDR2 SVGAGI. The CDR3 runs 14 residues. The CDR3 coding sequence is TGTGCCAGCAGTCCCGGGACAGGGGGAAATGAGCAGTTCTTC. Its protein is CASSPGTGGNEQFF.

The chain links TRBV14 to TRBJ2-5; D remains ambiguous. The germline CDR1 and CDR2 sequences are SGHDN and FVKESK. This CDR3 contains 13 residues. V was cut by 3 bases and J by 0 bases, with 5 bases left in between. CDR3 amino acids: CASSQYYQETQYF. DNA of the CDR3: TGTGCCAGCAGCCAGTATTACCAAGAGACCCAGTACTTC.

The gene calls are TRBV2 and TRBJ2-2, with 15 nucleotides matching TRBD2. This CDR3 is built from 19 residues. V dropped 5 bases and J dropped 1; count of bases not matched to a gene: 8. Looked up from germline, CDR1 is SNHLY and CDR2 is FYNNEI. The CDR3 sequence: CASSPPGLAGGLNTGELFF. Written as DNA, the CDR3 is TGTGCCAGCAGTCCTCCGGGACTAGCGGGGGGCCTGAACACCGGGGAGCTGTTTTTT.

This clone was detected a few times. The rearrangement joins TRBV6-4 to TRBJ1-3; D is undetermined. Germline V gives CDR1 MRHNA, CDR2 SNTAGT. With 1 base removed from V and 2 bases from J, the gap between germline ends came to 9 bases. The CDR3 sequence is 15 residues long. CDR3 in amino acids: CASSDLSGAGNTIYF. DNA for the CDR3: TGTGCCAGCAGTGACTTGTCAGGCGCTGGAAACACCATATATTTT.

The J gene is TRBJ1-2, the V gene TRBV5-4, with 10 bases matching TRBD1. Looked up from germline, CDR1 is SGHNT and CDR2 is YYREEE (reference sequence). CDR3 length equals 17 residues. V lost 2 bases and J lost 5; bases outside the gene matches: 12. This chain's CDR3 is CASSLSLSGQGRYGYTF. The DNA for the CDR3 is TGTGCCAGCAGCTTATCCCTTTCGGGACAGGGGCGGTATGGCTACACCTTC.

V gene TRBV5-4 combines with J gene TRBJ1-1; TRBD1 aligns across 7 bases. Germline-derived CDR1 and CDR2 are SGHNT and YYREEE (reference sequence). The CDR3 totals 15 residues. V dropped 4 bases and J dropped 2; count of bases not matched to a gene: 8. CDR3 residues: CASSRPDRLNTEAFF. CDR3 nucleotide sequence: TGTGCCAGCAGCCGCCCGGACAGGCTTAACACTGAAGCTTTCTTT.

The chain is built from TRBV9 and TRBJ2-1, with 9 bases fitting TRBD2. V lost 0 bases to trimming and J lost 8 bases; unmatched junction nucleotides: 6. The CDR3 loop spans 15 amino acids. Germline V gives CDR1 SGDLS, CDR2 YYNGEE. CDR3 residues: CASSVVAGGHHEQFF. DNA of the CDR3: TGTGCCAGCAGCGTAGTGGCGGGAGGGCACCATGAGCAGTTCTTC.

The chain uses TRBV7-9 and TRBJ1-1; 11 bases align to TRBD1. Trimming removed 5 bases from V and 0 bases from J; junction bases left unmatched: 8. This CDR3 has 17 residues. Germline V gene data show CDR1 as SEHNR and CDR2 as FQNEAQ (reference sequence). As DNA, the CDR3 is TGTGCCAGCAGCCATGGGACAGGGGGTGTGGTGAACACTGAAGCTTTCTTT. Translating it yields CASSHGTGGVVNTEAFF.

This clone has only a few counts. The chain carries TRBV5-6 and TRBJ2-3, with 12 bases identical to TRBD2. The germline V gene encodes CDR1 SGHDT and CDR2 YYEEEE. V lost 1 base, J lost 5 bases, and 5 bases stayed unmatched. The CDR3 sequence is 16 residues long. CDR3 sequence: CASSLLAGGIIDTQYF. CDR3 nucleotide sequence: TGTGCCAGCAGCTTGCTAGCGGGAGGGATTATAGATACGCAGTATTTT.

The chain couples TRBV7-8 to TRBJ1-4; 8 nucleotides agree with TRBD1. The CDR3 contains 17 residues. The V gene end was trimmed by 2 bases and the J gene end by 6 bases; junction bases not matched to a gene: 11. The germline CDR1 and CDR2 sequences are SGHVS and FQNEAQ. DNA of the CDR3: TGTGCCAGCAGCTTACTCAGGGGGCGCTTCGAGGATGAAAAACTGTTTTTT. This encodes CASSLLRGRFEDEKLFF. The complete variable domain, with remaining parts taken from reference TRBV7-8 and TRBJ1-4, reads GAGVSQSPRYKVAKRGQDVALRCDPISGHVSLFWYQQALGQGPEFLTYFQNEAQLDKSGLPSDRFFAERPEGSVSTLKIQRTQQEDSAVYLCASSLLRGRFEDEKLFFGSGTQLSVL.

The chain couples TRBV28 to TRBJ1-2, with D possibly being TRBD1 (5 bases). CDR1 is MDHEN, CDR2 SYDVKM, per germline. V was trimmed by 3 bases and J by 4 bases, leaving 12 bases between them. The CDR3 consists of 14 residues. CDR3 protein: CASSLGQGFYGYTF. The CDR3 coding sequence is TGTGCCAGCAGTTTGGGGCAGGGATTCTATGGCTACACCTTC.

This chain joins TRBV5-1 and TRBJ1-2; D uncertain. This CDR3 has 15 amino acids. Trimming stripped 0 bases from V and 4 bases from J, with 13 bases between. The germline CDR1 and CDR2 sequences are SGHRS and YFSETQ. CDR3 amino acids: CASSLETGVTYGYTF. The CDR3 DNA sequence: TGCGCCAGCAGCTTGGAGACGGGAGTTACCTATGGCTACACCTTC.